This TCR beta chain stems from a study of CD8 T cells in Susac syndrome. The CDR3 extends over 16 amino acids. The germline gives CDR1 SGHRS, CDR2 YFSETQ. J gave up 4 bases and V 4 bases, and 6 bases lay outside the gene matches. Sequencing of TCR beta was performed on blood CD8+ and CD4+ T cells. Negative isolation yielded the CD8+ and CD4+ T cells, while FACS enriched the TEMRA cells. A quantity of about 0.5 to 1 ug RNA underwent reverse transcription using random hexamers. Amplification of TCR beta CDR3 used immunoSEQ multiplex PCR across 54 Vbeta and 13 Jbeta. TCRdb re-analysed the immunoSEQ multiplex PCR reads in MiXCR, keeping a single row per CDR3 protein. The data show 250,000 to 300,000 distinct CDR3 sequences, with around 83% seen just once and about 0.11% held by the top ten.

This TCR was recovered from a human donor with multiple sclerosis. The sample was CD8+ T cells from PBMCs. V gene TRBV5-1 combines with J gene TRBJ2-7; 15 bases match TRBD2. In DNA form, the CDR3 reads TGCGCCAGCAGCCCGGGACTAGCGGGAGGATTTTACGAGCAGTACTTC. This sequence encodes CASSPGLAGGFYEQYF.